The T cell receptor (beta chain) described here comes from a study of T cells after yellow fever vaccination. TCRdb reprocessed the 5' RACE reads with MiXCR, giving one entry per CDR3 protein. The data contain 450,000 to 650,000 distinct CDR3 sequences, approximately 13% of them singletons. This clonotype was recorded a few times. Trimming took 4 bases from V and 5 from J, leaving 25 bases between them. The CDR3 loop spans 18 amino acids. Germline-derived CDR1 and CDR2 are SGHVT and SQSDAQ. The chain has TRBV7-4 and TRBJ2-3, with D unclear. The specimen comprised PBMCs, sampled on the day of the yellow fever booster vaccination. This receptor was obtained from a young man who received the YFV17D yellow fever vaccine. The CDR3 sequence: CASSSARATPGQKDTQYF. The CDR3 DNA reads as TGTGCCAGCAGCTCCGCTCGCGCCACGCCAGGTCAGAAAGATACGCAGTATTTT. The full variable domain, its missing parts supplied by reference TRBV7-4 and TRBJ2-3, is GAGVSQSPRYKVAKRGRDVALRCDSISGHVTLYWYRQTLGQGSEVLTYSQSDAQRDKSGRPSGRFSAERPERSVSTLKIQRTEQGDSAVYLCASSSARATPGQKDTQYFGPGTRLTVL.